This record looks at one TCR beta chain sequence and its context. Its specificity is unknown. This entry is derived from a study of a mutant IDH1 vaccine in newly diagnosed glioma. Study in general: Vaccination started 4-6 weeks after radiotherapy alone, or with temozolomide cycles. Week 35 held visit V12, while week 47 held visit V13. It was radiotherapy, temozolomide, or both that patients received previously, with most receiving both.

The CDR3 covers 15 residues. Germline CDR1 ENHRY, CDR2 SYGVKD. Trimming removed 3 bases from V and 8 bases from J; junction bases left unmatched: 12. Time point noted: week 35, safety follow-up. Every vaccine dose comprised 300 ug of mutant IDH1 20-mer peptide plus topical imiquimod. Eight vaccine doses were administered to patients at weeks 1, 3, 5, 7, 11, 15, 19 and 23. Profiled with immunoSEQ multiplex PCR; TCRdb holds only in-frame clones, not every one. This table has tens of thousands of clones, about 73% appearing once. The starting material was PBMCs, obtained from a glioma patient whose treatment included an IDH1 peptide vaccine. This chain uses TRBV10-3 with TRBJ1-2, with 7 positions matching TRBD1. This TCR was recovered from a middle-aged man with glioma. The DNA of the CDR3 is TGTGCCATCAGTGAACAGGGGCCTCGTCTTGGCGGCTACACCTTC. It is translated as CAISEQGPRLGGYTF.